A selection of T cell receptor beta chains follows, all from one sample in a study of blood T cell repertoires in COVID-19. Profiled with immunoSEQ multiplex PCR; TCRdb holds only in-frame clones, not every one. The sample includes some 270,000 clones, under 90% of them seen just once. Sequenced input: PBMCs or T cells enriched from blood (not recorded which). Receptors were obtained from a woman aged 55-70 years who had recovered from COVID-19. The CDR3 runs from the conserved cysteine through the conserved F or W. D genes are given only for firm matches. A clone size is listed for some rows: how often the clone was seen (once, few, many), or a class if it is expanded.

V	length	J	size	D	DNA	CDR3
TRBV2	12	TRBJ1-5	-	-	TGTGCCAGCAGAGTTAATCGGGGGCCCCAGCATTTT	CASRVNRGPQHF
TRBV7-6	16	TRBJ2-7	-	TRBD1	TGTGCCAGCAGCTCCCCCCCTCCGGGACAGGGTTACGAGCAGTACTTC	CASSSPPPGQGYEQYF
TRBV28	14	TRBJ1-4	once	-	TGTGCCAGCCAGTTTGGACAGAAAAATGAAAAACTGTTTTTT	CASQFGQKNEKLFF
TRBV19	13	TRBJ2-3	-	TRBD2	TGTGCCACCGGGACTAGCGATGCAGATACGCAGTATTTT	CATGTSDADTQYF
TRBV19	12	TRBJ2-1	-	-	TGTGCCAGTAGTATAAAGGGGGATGAGCAGTTCTTC	CASSIKGDEQFF
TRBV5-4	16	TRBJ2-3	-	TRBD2	TGTGCCAGCAGATCAAGACTAGCGGGAGTGGGAGATACGCAGTATTTT	CASRSRLAGVGDTQYF
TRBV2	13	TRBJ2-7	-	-	TGTGCCAGCAGTGAAGCGCAGGTCTACGAGCAGTACTTC	CASSEAQVYEQYF
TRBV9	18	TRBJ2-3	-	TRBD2	TGTGCCAGCAGCGTAGGGACTAGCGGGGGGGCGGCGACAGATACGCAGTATTTT	CASSVGTSGGAATDTQYF
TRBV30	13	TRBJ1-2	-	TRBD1	TGTGCCTGGAGTGGACAGGGTATTGAAGGCTACACCTTC	CAWSGQGIEGYTF
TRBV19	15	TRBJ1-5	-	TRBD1	TGTGCCACTAGGACAGGGGGCGCAAATAATCAGCCCCAGCATTTT	CATRTGGANNQPQHF
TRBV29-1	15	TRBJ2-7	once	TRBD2	TGCAGCGTTGAAGGTCTAGCGGGAACCGGCGACGAGCAGTACTTC	CSVEGLAGTGDEQYF
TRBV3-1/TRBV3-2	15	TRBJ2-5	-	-	TGTGCCAGCAGCCCGCGGGACGTCGGTCAAGAGACCCAGTACTTC	CASSPRDVGQETQYF
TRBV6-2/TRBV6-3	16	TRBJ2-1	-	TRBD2	TGTGCCAGCAGTTACAGGCCAGCGGGGGCCTACAATGAGCAGTTCTTC	CASSYRPAGAYNEQFF
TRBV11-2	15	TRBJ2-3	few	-	TGTGCCAGCAGCTTAATTTGGACAGACACAGATACGCAGTATTTT	CASSLIWTDTDTQYF
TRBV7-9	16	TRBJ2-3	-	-	TGTGCCAGCAGGCCACGGGGGTTGGGAGGTGCAGATACGCAGTATTTT	CASRPRGLGGADTQYF
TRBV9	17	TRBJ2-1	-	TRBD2	TGTGCCAGCAGCGTAGCTCCCCTAGCGGGGTTCTACAATGAGCAGTTCTTC	CASSVAPLAGFYNEQFF
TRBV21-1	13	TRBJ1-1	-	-	TGTGCCAGCAGCAGCGGACAGGCCACTGAAGCTTTCTTT	CASSSGQATEAFF
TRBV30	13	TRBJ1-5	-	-	TGTGCCTGGAGTGTATCGGGTAATCAGCCCCAGCATTTT	CAWSVSGNQPQHF
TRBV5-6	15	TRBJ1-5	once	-	TGTGCCAGCAGCTTGGAAGGGGCCCTTAATCAGCCCCAGCATTTT	CASSLEGALNQPQHF
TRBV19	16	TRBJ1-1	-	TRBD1	TGTGCCATTTCGAGCCCTTCGACAGGGAATTTTGCTGAAGCTTTCTTT	CAISSPSTGNFAEAFF
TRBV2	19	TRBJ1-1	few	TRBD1	TGTGCCAGCACCAAAAAAGGAGATCACAGGGGGCCCATGAACACTGAAGCTTTCTTT	CASTKKGDHRGPMNTEAFF
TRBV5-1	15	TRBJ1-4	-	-	TGCGCCAGCAGCTTCCAGGGGAGAGCGAATGAAAAACTGTTTTTT	CASSFQGRANEKLFF
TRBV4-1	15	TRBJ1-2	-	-	TGCGCCAGCAGCCAAGATCGTCCAGGAAGCTATGGCTACACCTTC	CASSQDRPGSYGYTF
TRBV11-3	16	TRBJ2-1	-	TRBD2	TGTGCCAGCAGCTTGGCGCTAGCGGGAGGCCCTAATGAGCAGTTCTTC	CASSLALAGGPNEQFF
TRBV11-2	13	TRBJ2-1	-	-	TGTGCCAGCAGCTTAGCGTCCTACAATGAGCAGTTCTTC	CASSLASYNEQFF
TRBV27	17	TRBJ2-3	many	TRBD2	TGTGCCAGCATGACGGGACTAGCGGGGGGCGTTCTCGATACGCAGTATTTT	CASMTGLAGGVLDTQYF
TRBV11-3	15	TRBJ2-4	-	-	TGTGCCAGCAGCTTAGCCGAGGGAGCCAAAAACATTCAGTACTTC	CASSLAEGAKNIQYF
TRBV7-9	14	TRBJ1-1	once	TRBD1	TGTGCCAGCAGTCCCCGGGACAGGGGTGCTGAAGCTTTCTTT	CASSPRDRGAEAFF
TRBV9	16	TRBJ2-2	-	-	TGTGCCAGCTCCGGACTACAGTTCGCGAACACCGGGGAGCTGTTTTTT	CASSGLQFANTGELFF
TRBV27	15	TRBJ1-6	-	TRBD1	TGTGCCAGCAGCTCCTTGACAGGGAGTAGATCACCCCTCCACTTT	CASSSLTGSRSPLHF